These 15 T cell receptor beta chains share one sample of origin, sequenced in a study of T-cell reconstitution after alpha-beta-depleted transplantation in children. The library targeted TCRbeta and was prepared with unique molecular identifiers. TCRdb called the PCR reads again in MiXCR, with one record for every CDR3 protein. This sample has about 600,000 distinct CDR3 sequences, with about 11% found just once. The starting material was PBMCs from the stem cell graft donor, obtained from the stem cell graft. These receptors all come from a human donor who donated a stem cell graft to a child with acute myeloid leukemia.

V and J are TRBV7-2 and TRBJ2-7; 10 nucleotides align to TRBD1. V lost 5 bases and J lost 2; bases outside the gene matches: 6. Germline V gene sequence: CDR1 SGHTA, CDR2 FQGNSA. This CDR3 contains 15 residues. CDR3 DNA: TGTGCCAGCAGCCAGGGACAGGGGCTTACCTACGAGCAGTACTTC. Translation: CASSQGQGLTYEQYF.

This chain links TRBV7-9 with TRBJ1-5, with TRBD1 identical over 9 bases. Germline loops: CDR1 SEHNR, CDR2 FQNEAQ (reference sequence). The CDR3 consists of 16 residues. With V trimmed by 1 base and J by 6 bases, 7 bases remained unmatched. The chain's CDR3 is CASSLVTGGTVQPQHF. The CDR3 nucleotides read TGTGCCAGCAGCTTAGTAACAGGGGGCACAGTTCAGCCCCAGCATTTT.

The chain combines TRBV30 with TRBJ2-2, with 8 bases lining up with TRBD2. Germline lookup yields CDR1 GTSNPN and CDR2 SVGIG (reference sequence). J lost 3 bases, V lost 3 bases, and 6 bases had no gene match. CDR3 size: 15 residues. The CDR3 loop is CAWSTLAEYTGELFF. CDR3 nucleotide sequence: TGTGCCTGGAGCACACTAGCGGAGTACACCGGGGAGCTGTTTTTT.

At least ten counts were recorded for this clonotype. The V gene is TRBV7-9, the J gene TRBJ1-2; D unclear. V lost 5 bases and J lost 1, with 8 bases in between. Germline CDR1 reads SEHNR; CDR2 reads FQNEAQ (reference sequence). The CDR3 is made up of 13 amino acids. DNA for the CDR3: TGTGCCAGCAGCCCTGGGGTTAACTATGGCTACACCTTC. This translates into CASSPGVNYGYTF.

CDR3 nucleotides: TGTGCCAGCAGCTTAACCCGAAGCGACCGGGAGACCCAGTACTTC. Translation: CASSLTRSDRETQYF. The rearrangement uses TRBV7-3 and TRBJ2-5; D remains ambiguous. The CDR3 contains 15 residues. Trimming took off 0 bases at V and 5 bases at J, with 13 bases between the two ends. The germline V gene encodes CDR1 SGHTA and CDR2 FQGTGA.

This clonotype was observed a handful of times. This chain connects TRBV20-1 to TRBJ1-3, with D perhaps TRBD1 (6 bases). Trimming took off 6 bases at V and 0 bases at J, with 15 bases between the two ends. CDR1 DFQATT and CDR2 SNEGSKA come from the germline V gene (reference sequence). The CDR3 runs 15 residues. CDR3 protein: CSAYEQGFSGNTIYF. The CDR3 nucleotides are TGCAGTGCCTATGAACAGGGCTTCTCTGGAAACACCATATATTTT.

This clonotype appeared a few times. The genes are TRBV20-1 and TRBJ1-2; D ambiguous. V was trimmed by 2 bases and J by 6 bases, leaving 13 bases between them. The CDR3 runs to 13 residues. Germline CDR1 DFQATT, CDR2 SNEGSKA (reference sequence). The CDR3 sequence is CSARFLNTDGYTF. The DNA of the CDR3 is TGCAGTGCTAGATTCTTGAATACCGATGGCTACACCTTC.

This clonotype came up many times. The chain uses TRBV10-3 and TRBJ2-2; D not certain. CDR1 and CDR2 from the germline V gene are ENHRY and SYGVKD. With 3 bases removed from V and 0 bases from J, the gap between germline ends came to 5 bases. The CDR3 consists of 14 residues. Here the CDR3 reads CAISDSSNTGELFF. CDR3 in DNA: TGTGCCATCAGTGATAGTTCGAACACCGGGGAGCTGTTTTTT.

This clonotype was found a few times. The rearrangement joins TRBV24-1 to TRBJ2-2; D remains ambiguous. Trimming took off 5 bases at V and 0 bases at J, with 9 bases between the two ends. The CDR3 has 15 amino acids. The germline V gene has CDR1 KGHDR and CDR2 SFDVKD. The CDR3 region has the DNA TGTGCCACCAGTGTTGGCAGTTCGAACACCGGGGAGCTGTTTTTT. Residues: CATSVGSSNTGELFF.

This clonotype was recorded many times. This chain links TRBV29-1 with TRBJ2-3, with 9 bases fitting TRBD2. This CDR3 has 15 residues. Losses at the gene ends were 5 bases for V and 0 bases for J; bases not matched to a gene: 6. Germline assignment: CDR1 SQVTM and CDR2 ANQGSEA. In nucleotides, the CDR3 is TGCAGCGTTCAAACTAGCGGGCAAAGCACAGATACGCAGTATTTT. This encodes CSVQTSGQSTDTQYF.

The chain joins TRBV28 to TRBJ1-2; D gene unclear. Between the trimmed V and J ends, which lost 6 bases and 2 bases, there was a span of 7 bases. The CDR3 runs to 12 residues. Germline values: CDR1 MDHEN, CDR2 SYDVKM. CDR3 amino acids: CASSVINYGYTF. In DNA, the CDR3 is TGTGCCAGCAGCGTTATAAACTATGGCTACACCTTC.

The V and J genes are TRBV7-2 and TRBJ2-2; D perhaps matches TRBD2 (6 bases). This CDR3 is built from 12 residues. With 3 bases removed from V and 9 bases from J, the gap between germline ends came to 8 bases. The germline V gene has CDR1 SGHTA and CDR2 FQGNSA. CDR3 loop: CASSFGRRELFF. DNA of the CDR3: TGTGCCAGCAGCTTTGGGAGGAGGGAGCTGTTTTTT. The full variable domain, its missing parts supplied by reference TRBV7-2 and TRBJ2-2, is GAGVSQSPSNKVTEKGKDVELRCDPISGHTALYWYRQSLGQGLEFLIYFQGNSAPDKSGLPSDRFSAERTGGSVSTLTIQRTQQEDSAVYLCASSFGRRELFFGEGSRLTVL.

This clonotype was counted at least ten times. The chain couples TRBV29-1 to TRBJ2-1, with 13 positions matching TRBD2. CDR3 length equals 15 residues. The trim removed 7 bases at V and 8 bases at J, leaving 11 bases unmatched. Germline V gene data show CDR1 as SQVTM and CDR2 as ANQGSEA. The CDR3 bases are TGCAGCGCCGAAAGGACTAGCGGGAGTACCTATGAGCAGTTCTTC. Translating gives CSAERTSGSTYEQFF.

This chain connects TRBV20-1 to TRBJ2-1, with 12 positions matching TRBD2. J was trimmed by 10 bases and V by 6 bases; bases with no gene match: 16. CDR1 and CDR2 (germline): DFQATT, SNEGSKA (reference sequence). This CDR3 has 16 amino acids. The CDR3 sequence: CSASSPLAGGPVEQFF. Here the CDR3 DNA reads TGCAGTGCCAGCTCACCCCTAGCGGGAGGGCCAGTGGAGCAGTTCTTC.

This clonotype was counted a few times. CDR3 sequence: CASSLGLERNIQYF. The DNA of the CDR3 is TGCGCCAGCAGCTTGGGGCTAGAAAGAAACATTCAGTACTTC. The chain recombines TRBV5-1 with TRBJ2-4; no clear D. Trimming cost V 0 bases and J 6 bases, with 10 bases left between them. CDR1 and CDR2 (germline): SGHRS, YFSETQ. CDR3 length: 14 residues.